The T cell receptor beta chain described here comes from a study of CD8 T cells in ankylosing spondylitis. In making TCR beta libraries, quantitative 5'-RACE with molecular barcodes was used. MiXCR was run by TCRdb on the 5' RACE reads, yielding one entry per CDR3 protein. The repertoire holds 150,000 to 200,000 distinct CDR3 sequences, roughly 18% seen once, with approximately 7.8% in the top ten. In this sample, this clonotype turned up many times. V lost 6 bases to trimming and J lost 9 bases, with 18 bases between them. This CDR3 has 14 residues. Germline CDR1 and CDR2: MDHEN and SYDVKM. The gene calls are TRBV28 and TRBJ2-1; the D is unclear. The TCR originated in a male donor with ankylosing spondylitis or in good health (not recorded which). What was sequenced was blood, either unsorted or a sorted T cell fraction (not recorded which). Here the CDR3 reads CASSLAFSYSEQFF. CDR3 bases: TGTGCCAGCAGCTTAGCTTTCAGTTACTCTGAGCAGTTCTTC.